Below, one TCR beta chain is given with its context. This sample is part of a study of blood T cells in healthy people across ages. Together with a sample-barcoded 5' primer, a J-beta primer mix was included in a second PCR lasting 7 to 11 cycles. Via MiXCR, TCRdb re-called the 5' RACE reads, giving one row per CDR3 protein. The table has 250,000 to 300,000 distinct CDR3 sequences, 25% to 30% seen once. After removal of 5 bases from V and 4 bases from J, the junction contained 4 bases not matched to a gene. Germline values: CDR1 DFQATT, CDR2 SNEGSKA (reference sequence). There are 13 residues in the CDR3.

The receptor was isolated from a woman aged 70 to 79 in good health. The chain is built from TRBV20-1 and TRBJ1-4, with 7 bases aligning to TRBD1. Sequences were obtained from blood. CDR3 DNA sequence: TGCAGTGCTGCGGGACAGATTAATGAAAAACTGTTTTTT. The encoded protein is CSAAGQINEKLFF.